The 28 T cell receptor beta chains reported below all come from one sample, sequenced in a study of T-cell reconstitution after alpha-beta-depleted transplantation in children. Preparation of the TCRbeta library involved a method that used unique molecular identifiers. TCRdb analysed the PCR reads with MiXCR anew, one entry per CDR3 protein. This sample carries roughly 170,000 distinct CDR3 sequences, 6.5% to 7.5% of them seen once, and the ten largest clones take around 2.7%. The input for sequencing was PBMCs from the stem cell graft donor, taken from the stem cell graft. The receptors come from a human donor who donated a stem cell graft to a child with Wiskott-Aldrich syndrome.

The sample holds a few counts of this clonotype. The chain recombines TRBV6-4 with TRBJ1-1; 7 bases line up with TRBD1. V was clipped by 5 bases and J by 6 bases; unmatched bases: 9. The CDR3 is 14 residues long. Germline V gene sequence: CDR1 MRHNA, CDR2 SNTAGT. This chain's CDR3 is CASSLDRFGAEAFF. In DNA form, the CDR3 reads TGTGCCAGCAGTTTGGACAGGTTTGGGGCTGAAGCTTTCTTT.

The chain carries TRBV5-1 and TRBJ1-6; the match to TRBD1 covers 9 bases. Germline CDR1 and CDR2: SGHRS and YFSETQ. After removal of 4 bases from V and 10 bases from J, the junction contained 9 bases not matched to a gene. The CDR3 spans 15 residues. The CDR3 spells CASSVSGTGISPLHF. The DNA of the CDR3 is TGCGCCAGCAGCGTCTCCGGGACAGGGATATCACCCCTCCACTTT.

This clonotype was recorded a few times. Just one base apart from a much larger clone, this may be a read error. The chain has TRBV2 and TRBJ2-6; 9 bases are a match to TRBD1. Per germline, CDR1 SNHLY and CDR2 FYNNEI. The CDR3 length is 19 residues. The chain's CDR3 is CACSLRPGTGLGGANVLTF. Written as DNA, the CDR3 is TGTGCCTGCAGTCTTCGTCCCGGGACAGGGTTGGGTGGGGCCAACGTCCTGACTTTC.

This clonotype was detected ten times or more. The CDR3 here is CASSPTQETQYF. CDR3 bases: TGTGCCAGCTCACCAACCCAAGAGACCCAGTACTTC. This chain connects TRBV18 to TRBJ2-5; no firm D call. The V gene's germline CDR1 is KGHSH and CDR2 LQKENI. The CDR3 runs to 12 residues. V was shortened by 2 bases and J by 1 base, with 2 bases between the two germline ends.

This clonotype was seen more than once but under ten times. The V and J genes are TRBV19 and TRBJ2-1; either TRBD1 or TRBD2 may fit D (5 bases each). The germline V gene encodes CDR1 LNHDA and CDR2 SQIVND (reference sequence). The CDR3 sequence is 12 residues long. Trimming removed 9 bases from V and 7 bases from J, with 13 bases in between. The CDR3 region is CASTVGANEQFF. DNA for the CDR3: TGTGCCAGCACGGTCGGGGCTAATGAGCAGTTCTTC.

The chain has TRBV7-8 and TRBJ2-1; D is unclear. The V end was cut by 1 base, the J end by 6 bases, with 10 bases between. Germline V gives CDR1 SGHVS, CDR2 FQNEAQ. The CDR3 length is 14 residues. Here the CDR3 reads CASSLDEVINEQFF. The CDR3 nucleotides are TGTGCCAGCAGCTTAGATGAGGTGATCAATGAGCAGTTCTTC.

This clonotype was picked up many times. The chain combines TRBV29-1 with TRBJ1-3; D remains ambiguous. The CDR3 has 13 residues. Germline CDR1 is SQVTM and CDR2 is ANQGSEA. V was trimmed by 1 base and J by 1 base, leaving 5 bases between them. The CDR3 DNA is TGCAGCGTTGAAGGGGGATCTGGAAACACCATATATTTT. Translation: CSVEGGSGNTIYF.

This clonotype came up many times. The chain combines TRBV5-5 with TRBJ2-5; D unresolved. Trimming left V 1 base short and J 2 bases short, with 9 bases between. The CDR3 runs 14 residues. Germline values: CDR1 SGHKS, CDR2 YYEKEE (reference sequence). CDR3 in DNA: TGTGCCAGCAGCTTGACGAGCAATCAAGAGACCCAGTACTTC. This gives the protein CASSLTSNQETQYF.

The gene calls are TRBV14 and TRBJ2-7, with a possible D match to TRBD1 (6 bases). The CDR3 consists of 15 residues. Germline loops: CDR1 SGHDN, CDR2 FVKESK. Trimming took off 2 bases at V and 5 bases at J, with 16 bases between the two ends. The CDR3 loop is CASSQRPWGRHEQYF. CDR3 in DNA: TGTGCCAGCAGCCAACGCCCGTGGGGGCGCCACGAGCAGTACTTC.

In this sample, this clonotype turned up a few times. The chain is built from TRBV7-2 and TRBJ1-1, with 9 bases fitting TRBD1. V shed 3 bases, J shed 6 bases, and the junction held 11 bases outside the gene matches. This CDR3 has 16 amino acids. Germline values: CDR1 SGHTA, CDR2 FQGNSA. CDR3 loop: CASSLLLSGQGSEAFF. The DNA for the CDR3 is TGTGCCAGCAGCTTGCTTTTGTCGGGACAGGGTTCTGAAGCTTTCTTT.

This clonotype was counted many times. The chain's CDR3 is CASSLETGIETQYF. The CDR3 DNA sequence: TGTGCCAGCAGCTTGGAGACAGGGATAGAGACCCAGTACTTC. The J gene is TRBJ2-5, the V gene TRBV7-8; 7 positions match TRBD1. J gave up 4 bases and V 3 bases, and 5 bases lay outside the gene matches. This CDR3 is 14 amino acids long. Looked up from germline, CDR1 is SGHVS and CDR2 is FQNEAQ.

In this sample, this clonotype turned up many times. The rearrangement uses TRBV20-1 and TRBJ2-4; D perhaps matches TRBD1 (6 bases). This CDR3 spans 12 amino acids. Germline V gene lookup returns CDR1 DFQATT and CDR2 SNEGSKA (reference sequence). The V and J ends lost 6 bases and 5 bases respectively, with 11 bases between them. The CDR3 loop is CSALNRENIQYF. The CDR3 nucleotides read TGCAGTGCCCTGAACAGGGAAAACATTCAGTACTTC.

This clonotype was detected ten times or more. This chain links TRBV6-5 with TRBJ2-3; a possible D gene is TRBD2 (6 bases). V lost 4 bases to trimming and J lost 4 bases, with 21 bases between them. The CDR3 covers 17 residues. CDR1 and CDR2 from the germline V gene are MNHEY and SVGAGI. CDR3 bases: TGTGCCAGCAGTTGGCCCTCACTAGCAGTCGAACCAGATACGCAGTATTTT. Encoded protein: CASSWPSLAVEPDTQYF.

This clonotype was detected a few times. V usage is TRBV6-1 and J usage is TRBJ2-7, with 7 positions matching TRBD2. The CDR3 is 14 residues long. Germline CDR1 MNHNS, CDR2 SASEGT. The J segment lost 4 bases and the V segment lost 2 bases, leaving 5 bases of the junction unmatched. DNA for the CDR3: TGTGCCAGCAGTGAAAGTTGGCGGGGGTACGAGCAGTACTTC. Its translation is CASSESWRGYEQYF.

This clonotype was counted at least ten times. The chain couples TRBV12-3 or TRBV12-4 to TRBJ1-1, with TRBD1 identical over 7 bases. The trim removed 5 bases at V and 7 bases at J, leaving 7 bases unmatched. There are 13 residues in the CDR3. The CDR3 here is CASSLGTAREAFF. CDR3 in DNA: TGTGCCAGCAGTCTAGGGACAGCCCGTGAAGCTTTCTTT.

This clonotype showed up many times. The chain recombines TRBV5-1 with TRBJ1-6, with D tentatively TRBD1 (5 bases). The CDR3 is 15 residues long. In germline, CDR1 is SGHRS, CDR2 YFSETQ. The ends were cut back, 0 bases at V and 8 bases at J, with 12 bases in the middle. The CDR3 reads CASSLARQGDSPLHF. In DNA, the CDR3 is TGCGCCAGCAGCTTGGCCAGGCAGGGCGATTCACCCCTCCACTTT.

CDR3 DNA sequence: TGTGCCAGCAGTCTGGCATCGAACACCGGGGAGCTGTTTTTT. It yields the protein CASSLASNTGELFF. This sequence joins TRBV12-3 or TRBV12-4 and TRBJ2-2; D gene unclear. The CDR3 spans 14 residues. With 5 bases removed from V and 0 bases from J, the gap between germline ends came to 7 bases.

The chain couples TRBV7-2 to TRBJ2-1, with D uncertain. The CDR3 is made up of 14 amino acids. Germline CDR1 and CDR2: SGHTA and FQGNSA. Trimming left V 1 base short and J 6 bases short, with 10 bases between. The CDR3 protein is CASSLDPVLNEQFF. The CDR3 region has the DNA TGTGCCAGCAGCTTAGATCCGGTTCTCAATGAGCAGTTCTTC.

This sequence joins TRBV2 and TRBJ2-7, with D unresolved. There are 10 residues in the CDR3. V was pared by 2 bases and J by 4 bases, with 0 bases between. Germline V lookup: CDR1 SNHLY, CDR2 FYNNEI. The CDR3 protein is CASSEYEQYF. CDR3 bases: TGTGCCAGCAGTGAATACGAGCAGTACTTC.

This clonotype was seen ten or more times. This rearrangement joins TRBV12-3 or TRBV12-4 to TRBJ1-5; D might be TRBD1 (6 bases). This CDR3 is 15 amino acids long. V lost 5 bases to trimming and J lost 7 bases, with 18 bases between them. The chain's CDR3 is CASSPPHRAGQPQHF. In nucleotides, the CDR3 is TGTGCCAGCAGTCCCCCGCACAGGGCCGGGCAGCCCCAGCATTTT.

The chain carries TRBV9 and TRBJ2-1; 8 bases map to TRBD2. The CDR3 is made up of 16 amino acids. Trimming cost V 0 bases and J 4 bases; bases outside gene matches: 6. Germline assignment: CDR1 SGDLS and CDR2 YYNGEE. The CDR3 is CASSVAGGRSYNEQFF. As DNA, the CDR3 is TGTGCCAGCAGCGTAGCGGGCGGGAGGTCGTACAATGAGCAGTTCTTC. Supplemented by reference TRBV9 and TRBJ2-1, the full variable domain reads DSGVTQTPKHLITATGQRVTLRCSPRSGDLSVYWYQQSLDQGLQFLIQYYNGEERAKGNILERFSAQQFPDLHSELNLSSLELGDSALYFCASSVAGGRSYNEQFFGPGTRLTVL.

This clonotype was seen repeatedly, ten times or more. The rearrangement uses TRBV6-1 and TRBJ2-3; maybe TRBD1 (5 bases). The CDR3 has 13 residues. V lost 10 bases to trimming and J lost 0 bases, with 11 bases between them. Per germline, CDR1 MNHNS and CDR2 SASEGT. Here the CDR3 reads CATTTASTDTQYF. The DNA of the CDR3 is TGTGCCACCACGACAGCAAGCACAGATACGCAGTATTTT.

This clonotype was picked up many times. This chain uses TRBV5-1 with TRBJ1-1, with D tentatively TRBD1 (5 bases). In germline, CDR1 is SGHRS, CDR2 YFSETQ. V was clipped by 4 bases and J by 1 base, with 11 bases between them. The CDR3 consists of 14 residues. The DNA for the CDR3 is TGCGCCAGCAGCCCCGGGACGAGGAACACTGAAGCTTTCTTT. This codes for CASSPGTRNTEAFF.

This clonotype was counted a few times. CDR3 region: CASSSRGARETQYF. The CDR3 DNA reads TGTGCCAGCAGCTCCCGGGGGGCCAGAGAGACCCAGTACTTC. The chain employs TRBV7-2 and TRBJ2-5; a possible D gene is TRBD2 (7 bases). Germline lookup yields CDR1 SGHTA and CDR2 FQGNSA. V was clipped by 4 bases and J by 4 bases, with 13 bases between them. The CDR3 contains 14 residues.

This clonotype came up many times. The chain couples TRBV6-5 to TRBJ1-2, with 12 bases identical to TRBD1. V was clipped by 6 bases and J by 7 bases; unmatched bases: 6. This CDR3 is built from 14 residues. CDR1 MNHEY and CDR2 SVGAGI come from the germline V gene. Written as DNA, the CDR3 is TGTGCCAGCAGGACGGGACAGGGGGCTGGTGGCTACACCTTC. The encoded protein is CASRTGQGAGGYTF.

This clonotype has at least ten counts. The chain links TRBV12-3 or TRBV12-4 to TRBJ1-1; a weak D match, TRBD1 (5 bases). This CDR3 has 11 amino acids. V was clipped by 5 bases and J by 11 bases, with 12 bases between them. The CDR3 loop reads CASSGGGGAFF. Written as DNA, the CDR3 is TGTGCCAGCAGTGGAGGTGGGGGGGCTTTCTTT.

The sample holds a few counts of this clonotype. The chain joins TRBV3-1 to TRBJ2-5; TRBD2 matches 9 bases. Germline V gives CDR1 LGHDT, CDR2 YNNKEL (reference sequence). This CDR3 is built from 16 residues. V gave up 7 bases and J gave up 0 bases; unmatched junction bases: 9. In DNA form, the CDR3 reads TGTGCCAGCAACCAGCAGCGGGGGGCCCACCAAGAGACCCAGTACTTC. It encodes CASNQQRGAHQETQYF.

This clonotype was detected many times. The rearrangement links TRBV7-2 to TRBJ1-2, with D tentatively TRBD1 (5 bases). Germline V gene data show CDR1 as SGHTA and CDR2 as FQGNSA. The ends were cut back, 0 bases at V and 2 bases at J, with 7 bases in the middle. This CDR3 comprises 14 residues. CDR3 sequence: CASSLARTNYGYTF. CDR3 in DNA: TGTGCCAGCAGCTTAGCAAGGACAAACTATGGCTACACCTTC.